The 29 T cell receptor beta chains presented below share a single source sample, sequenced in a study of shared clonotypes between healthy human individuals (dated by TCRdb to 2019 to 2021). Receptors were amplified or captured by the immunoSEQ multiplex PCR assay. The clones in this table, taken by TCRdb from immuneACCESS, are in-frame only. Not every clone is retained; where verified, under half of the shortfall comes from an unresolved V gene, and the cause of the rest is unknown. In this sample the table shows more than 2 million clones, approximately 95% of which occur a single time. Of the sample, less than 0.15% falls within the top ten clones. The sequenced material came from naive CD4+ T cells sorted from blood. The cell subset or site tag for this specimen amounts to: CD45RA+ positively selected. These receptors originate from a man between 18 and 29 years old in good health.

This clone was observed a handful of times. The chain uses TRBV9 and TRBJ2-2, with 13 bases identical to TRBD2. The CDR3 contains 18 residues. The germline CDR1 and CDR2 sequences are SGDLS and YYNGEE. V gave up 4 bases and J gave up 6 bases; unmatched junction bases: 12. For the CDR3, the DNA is TGTGCCAGCAGCAATCCCCCAGGACTAGCGGGAGTGGCCGGGGAGCTGTTTTTT. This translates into CASSNPPGLAGVAGELFF.

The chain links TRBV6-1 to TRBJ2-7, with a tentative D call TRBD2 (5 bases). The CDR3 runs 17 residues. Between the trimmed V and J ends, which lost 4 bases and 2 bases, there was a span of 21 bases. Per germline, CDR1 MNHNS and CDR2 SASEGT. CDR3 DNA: TGTGCCAGCAGTGGAGGGCGTTTGGCGGCCCGTCCCTACGAGCAGTACTTC. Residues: CASSGGRLAARPYEQYF.

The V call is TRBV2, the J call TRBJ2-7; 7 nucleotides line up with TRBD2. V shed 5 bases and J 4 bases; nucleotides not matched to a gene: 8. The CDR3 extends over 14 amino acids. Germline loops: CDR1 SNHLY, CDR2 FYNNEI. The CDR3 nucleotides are TGTGCCAGCAGTCTAGGGAGGGTTAATTACGAGCAGTACTTC. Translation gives CASSLGRVNYEQYF. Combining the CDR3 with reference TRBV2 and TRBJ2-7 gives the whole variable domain EPEVTQTPSHQVTQMGQEVILRCVPISNHLYFYWYRQILGQKVEFLVSFYNNEISEKSEIFDDQFSVERPDGSNFTLKIRSTKLEDSAMYFCASSLGRVNYEQYFGPGTRLTVT.

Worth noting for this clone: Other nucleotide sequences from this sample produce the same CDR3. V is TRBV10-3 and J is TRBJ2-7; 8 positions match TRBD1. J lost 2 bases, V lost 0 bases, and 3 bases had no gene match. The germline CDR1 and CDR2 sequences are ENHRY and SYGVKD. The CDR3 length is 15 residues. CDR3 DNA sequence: TGTGCCATCAGTGAGTCGGCAGGGGGCCCCTACGAGCAGTACTTC. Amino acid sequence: CAISESAGGPYEQYF.

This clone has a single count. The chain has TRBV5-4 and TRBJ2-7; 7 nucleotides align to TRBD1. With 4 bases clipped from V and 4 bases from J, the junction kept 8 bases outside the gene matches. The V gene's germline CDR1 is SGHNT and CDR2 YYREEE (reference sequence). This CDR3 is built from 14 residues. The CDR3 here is CASSQSGQRYEQYF. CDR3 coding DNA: TGTGCCAGCAGCCAGTCGGGACAGAGGTACGAGCAGTACTTC.

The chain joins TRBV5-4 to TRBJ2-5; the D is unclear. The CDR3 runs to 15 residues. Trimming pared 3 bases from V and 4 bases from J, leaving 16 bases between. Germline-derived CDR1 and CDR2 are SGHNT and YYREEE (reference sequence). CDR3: CASSSALRIAETQYF. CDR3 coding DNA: TGTGCCAGCAGCTCCGCTTTGAGAATAGCAGAGACCCAGTACTTC.

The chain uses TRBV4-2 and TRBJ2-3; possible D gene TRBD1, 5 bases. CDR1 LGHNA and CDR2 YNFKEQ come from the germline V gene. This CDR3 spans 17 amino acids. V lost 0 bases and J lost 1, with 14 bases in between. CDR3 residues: CASSQDPHIRGTDTQYF. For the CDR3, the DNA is TGTGCCAGCAGCCAAGATCCACACATCAGGGGCACAGATACGCAGTATTTT.

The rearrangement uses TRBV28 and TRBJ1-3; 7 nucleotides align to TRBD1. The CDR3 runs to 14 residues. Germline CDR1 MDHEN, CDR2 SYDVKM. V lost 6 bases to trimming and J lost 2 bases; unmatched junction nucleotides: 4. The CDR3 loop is CASSKTGAGNTIYF. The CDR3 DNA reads TGTGCCAGCAGCAAAACAGGGGCTGGAAACACCATATATTTT.

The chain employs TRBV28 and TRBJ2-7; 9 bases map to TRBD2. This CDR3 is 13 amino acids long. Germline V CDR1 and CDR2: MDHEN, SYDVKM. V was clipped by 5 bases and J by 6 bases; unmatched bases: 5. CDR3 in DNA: TGTGCCAGCAGTACCGCGGGGGGGCGCGAGCAGTACTTC. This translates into CASSTAGGREQYF. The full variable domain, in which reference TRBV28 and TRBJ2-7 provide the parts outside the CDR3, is DVKVTQSSRYLVKRTGEKVFLECVQDMDHENMFWYRQDPGLGLRLIYFSYDVKMKEKGDIPEGYSVSREKKERFSLILESASTNQTSMYLCASSTAGGREQYFGPGTRLTVT.

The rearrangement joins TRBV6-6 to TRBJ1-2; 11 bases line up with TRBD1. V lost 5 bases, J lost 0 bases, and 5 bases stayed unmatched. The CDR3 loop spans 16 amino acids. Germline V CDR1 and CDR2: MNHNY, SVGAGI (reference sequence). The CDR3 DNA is TGTGCCAGCAGTGCGGGACAGGGGGTAACTAACTATGGCTACACCTTC. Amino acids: CASSAGQGVTNYGYTF.

CDR3 in DNA: TGTGCCAGCAGCTTGATCGGACAGGGGGCACATGCTTTCTTT. It translates to CASSLIGQGAHAFF. The chain recombines TRBV7-8 with TRBJ1-1; TRBD1 agrees at 11 bases. The CDR3 totals 14 residues. Germline assignment: CDR1 SGHVS and CDR2 FQNEAQ. Trimming cost V 3 bases and J 11 bases; bases outside gene matches: 8.

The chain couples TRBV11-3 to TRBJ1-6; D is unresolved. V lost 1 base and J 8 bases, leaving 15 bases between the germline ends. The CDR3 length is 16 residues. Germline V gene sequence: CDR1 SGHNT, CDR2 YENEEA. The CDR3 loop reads CASSLVGWPIDSPLHF. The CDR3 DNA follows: TGTGCCAGCAGCTTAGTCGGATGGCCTATTGATTCACCCCTCCACTTT.

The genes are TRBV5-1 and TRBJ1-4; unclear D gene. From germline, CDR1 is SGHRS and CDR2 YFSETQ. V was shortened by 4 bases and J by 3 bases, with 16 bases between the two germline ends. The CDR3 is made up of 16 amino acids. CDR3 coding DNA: TGCGCCAGCAGCCCGGTCTATAACACCGCTAATGAAAAACTGTTTTTT. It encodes CASSPVYNTANEKLFF.

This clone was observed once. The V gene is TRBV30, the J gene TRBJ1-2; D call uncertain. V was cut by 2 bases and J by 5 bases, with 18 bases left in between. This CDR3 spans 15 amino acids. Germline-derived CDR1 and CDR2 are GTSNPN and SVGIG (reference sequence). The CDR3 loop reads CAWSTARASLYGYTF. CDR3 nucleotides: TGTGCCTGGAGTACGGCCCGGGCCTCGCTATATGGCTACACCTTC. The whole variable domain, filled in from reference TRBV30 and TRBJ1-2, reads SQTIHQWPATLVQPVGSPLSLECTVEGTSNPNLYWYRQAAGRGLQLLFYSVGIGQISSEVPQNLSASRPQDRQFILSSKKLLLSDSGFYLCAWSTARASLYGYTFGSGTRLTVV.

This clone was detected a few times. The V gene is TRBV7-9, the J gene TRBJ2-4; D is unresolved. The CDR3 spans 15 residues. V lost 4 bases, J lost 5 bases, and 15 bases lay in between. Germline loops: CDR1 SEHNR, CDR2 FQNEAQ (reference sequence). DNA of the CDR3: TGTGCCAGCAGCTCCTTGGTCCCGGGCGAAAACATTCAGTACTTC. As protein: CASSSLVPGENIQYF.

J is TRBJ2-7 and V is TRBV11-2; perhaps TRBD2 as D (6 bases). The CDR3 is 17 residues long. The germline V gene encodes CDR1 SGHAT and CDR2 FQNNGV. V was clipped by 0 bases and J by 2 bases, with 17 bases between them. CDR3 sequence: CASSLEGGAWSAYEQYF. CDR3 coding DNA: TGTGCCAGCAGCTTAGAAGGCGGGGCTTGGAGTGCCTACGAGCAGTACTTC.

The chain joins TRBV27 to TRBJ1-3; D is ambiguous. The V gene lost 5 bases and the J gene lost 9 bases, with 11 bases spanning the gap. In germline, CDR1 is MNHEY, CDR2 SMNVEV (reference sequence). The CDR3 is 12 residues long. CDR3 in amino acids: CASSPSSGTIYF. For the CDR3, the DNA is TGTGCCAGCAGTCCCTCCTCCGGCACCATATATTTT.

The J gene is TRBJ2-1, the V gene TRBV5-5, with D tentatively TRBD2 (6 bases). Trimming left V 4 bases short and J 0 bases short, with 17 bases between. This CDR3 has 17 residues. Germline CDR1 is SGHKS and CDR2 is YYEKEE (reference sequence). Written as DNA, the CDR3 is TGTGCCAGCAGCCTATGGTGGCGGGAAAGCTCCTACAATGAGCAGTTCTTC. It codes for CASSLWWRESSYNEQFF.

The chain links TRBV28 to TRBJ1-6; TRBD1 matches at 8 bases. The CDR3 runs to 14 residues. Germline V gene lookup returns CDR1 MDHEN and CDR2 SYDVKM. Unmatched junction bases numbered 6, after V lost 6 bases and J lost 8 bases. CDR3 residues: CASRTGQGYSPLHF. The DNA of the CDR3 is TGTGCCAGCAGAACCGGACAGGGATATTCACCCCTCCACTTT.

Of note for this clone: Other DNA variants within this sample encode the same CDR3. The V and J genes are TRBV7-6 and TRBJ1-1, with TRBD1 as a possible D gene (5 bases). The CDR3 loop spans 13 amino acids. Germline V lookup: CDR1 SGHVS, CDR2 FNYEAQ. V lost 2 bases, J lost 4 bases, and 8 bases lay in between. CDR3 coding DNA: TGTGCCAGCAGCTTACAGGGAAGCACTGAAGCTTTCTTT. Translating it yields CASSLQGSTEAFF.

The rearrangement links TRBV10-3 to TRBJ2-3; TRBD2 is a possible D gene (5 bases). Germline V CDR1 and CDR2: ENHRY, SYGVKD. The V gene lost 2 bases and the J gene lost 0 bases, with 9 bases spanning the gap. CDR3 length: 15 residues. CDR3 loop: CAISEIRTSTDTQYF. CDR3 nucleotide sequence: TGTGCCATCAGTGAGATTAGGACTAGCACAGATACGCAGTATTTT.

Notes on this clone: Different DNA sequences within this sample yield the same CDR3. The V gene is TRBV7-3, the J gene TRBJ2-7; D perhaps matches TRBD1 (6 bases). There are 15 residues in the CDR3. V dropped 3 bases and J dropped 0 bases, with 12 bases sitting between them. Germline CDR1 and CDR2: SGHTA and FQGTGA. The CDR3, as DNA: TGTGCCAGCAGCTTCGGGCAGGGGTCCTCCTACGAGCAGTACTTC. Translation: CASSFGQGSSYEQYF. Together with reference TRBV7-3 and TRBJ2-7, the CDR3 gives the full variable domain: GAGVSQTPSNKVTEKGKYVELRCDPISGHTALYWYRQSLGQGPEFLIYFQGTGAADDSGLPNDRFFAVRPEGSVSTLKIQRTERGDSAVYLCASSFGQGSSYEQYFGPGTRLTVT.

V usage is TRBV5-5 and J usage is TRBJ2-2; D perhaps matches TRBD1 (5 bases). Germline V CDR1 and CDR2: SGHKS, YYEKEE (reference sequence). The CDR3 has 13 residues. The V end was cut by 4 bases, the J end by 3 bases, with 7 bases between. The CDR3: CASSKQDTGELFF. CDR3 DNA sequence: TGTGCCAGCAGCAAACAGGACACCGGGGAGCTGTTTTTT.

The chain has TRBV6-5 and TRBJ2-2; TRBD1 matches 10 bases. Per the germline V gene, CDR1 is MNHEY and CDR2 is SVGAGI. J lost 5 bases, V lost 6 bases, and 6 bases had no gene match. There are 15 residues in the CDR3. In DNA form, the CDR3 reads TGTGCCAGCAGGGGGGGGACAGGGGTGACCGGGGAGCTGTTTTTT. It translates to CASRGGTGVTGELFF.

CDR3 sequence: CATGEGWETQYF. CDR3 DNA: TGTGCCACTGGGGAGGGCTGGGAGACCCAGTACTTC. J is TRBJ2-5 and V is TRBV19; 7 nucleotides agree with TRBD2. This CDR3 has 12 amino acids. V lost 10 bases, J lost 5 bases, and 7 bases stayed unmatched. CDR1 is LNHDA and CDR2 is SQIVND in the germline V gene (reference sequence).

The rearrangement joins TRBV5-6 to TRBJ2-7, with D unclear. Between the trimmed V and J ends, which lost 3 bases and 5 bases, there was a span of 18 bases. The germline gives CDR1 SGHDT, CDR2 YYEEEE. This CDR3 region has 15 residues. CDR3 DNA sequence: TGTGCCAGCAGCTGGCGCGGTCCTCGGCTCAACGAGCAGTACTTC. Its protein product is CASSWRGPRLNEQYF.

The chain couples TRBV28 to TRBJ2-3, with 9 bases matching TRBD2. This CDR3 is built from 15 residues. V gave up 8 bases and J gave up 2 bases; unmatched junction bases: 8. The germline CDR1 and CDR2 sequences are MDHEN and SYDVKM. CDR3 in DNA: TGTGCCAGCGGGACTAGCACCCTGCTCACAGATACGCAGTATTTT. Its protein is CASGTSTLLTDTQYF.

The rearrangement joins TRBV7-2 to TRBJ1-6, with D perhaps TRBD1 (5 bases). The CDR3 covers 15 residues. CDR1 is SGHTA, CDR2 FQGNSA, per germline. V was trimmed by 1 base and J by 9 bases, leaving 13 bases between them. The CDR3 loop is CASSLEEGIGSPLHF. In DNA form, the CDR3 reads TGTGCCAGCAGCTTAGAAGAGGGGATTGGTTCACCCCTCCACTTT.

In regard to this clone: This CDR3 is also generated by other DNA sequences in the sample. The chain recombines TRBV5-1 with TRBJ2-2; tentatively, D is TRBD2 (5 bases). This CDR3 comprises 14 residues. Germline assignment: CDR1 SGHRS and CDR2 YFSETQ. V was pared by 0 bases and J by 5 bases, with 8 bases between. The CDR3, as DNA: TGCGCCAGCAGCTTGGGGACGGGGACCGGGGAGCTGTTTTTT. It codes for CASSLGTGTGELFF.